The T cell receptor (beta chain) described here comes from a study of T-cell memory formation after mild COVID-19. Study-wide results and caveats: Memory sampled before infection contained some responding clones, suggesting cross-reactive memory joined.

Via MiXCR, TCRdb re-called the 5' RACE reads, giving one row per CDR3 protein. Seen here are 390,000 or so distinct CDR3 sequences, more than 15% observed once, and the top ten hold around a fifth. With respect to this clonotype: Its specificity is unknown.

CDR1 SGHAT and CDR2 FQNNGV come from the germline V gene. With 0 bases clipped from V and 5 bases from J, the junction kept 7 bases outside the gene matches. The CDR3 is 17 residues long. The chain joins TRBV11-2 to TRBJ2-3; 11 bases are shared with TRBD2. Sequencing input: PBMCs or a T cell subset sorted from them (not recorded which). This sequence originates from a man younger than 30 who had mild COVID-19 (a few samples of this study predate the infection). Cell type and time point are not known. CDR3 in DNA: TGTGCCAGCAGCTTAGATGGGCTAGCGGGGGGTAAAGATACGCAGTATTTT. It translates to CASSLDGLAGGKDTQYF.